The clone carrying this T cell receptor beta chain was seen many times. Its antigen is unknown. Template material for amplifying TCR beta CDR3 regions consisted of RNA transcripts. The study used the HTBI primer set for a first-round RT-PCR of the TCR CDR3. TCRdb itself ran the multiplex PCR reads through MiXCR, one entry per CDR3 protein. The profile shows about 530,000 distinct CDR3 sequences, roughly a sixth of them singletons. The sample originates from a study of T cells in Graves' hyperthyroidism and ophthalmopathy. The V segment lost 4 bases and the J segment 2 bases; nucleotides outside the gene matches: 8. From germline, CDR1 is SGHAT and CDR2 FQDESV (reference sequence). The CDR3 spans 16 residues. Ophthalmopathy in the patients scored at least 3 on Clinical Activity Score and at least 4 on NOSPECS grade, lasting under 3 months. PBMCs were collected from a 10 ml volume of fresh peripheral blood.

Overall study results and limits: For ophthalmopathy, model prediction preceded onset by a median approximately 6 months. A model using 13 V-J features told ophthalmopathy apart from stable hyperthyroidism.

The rearrangement joins TRBV11-1 to TRBJ2-3; 8 bases map to TRBD2. The specimen sequenced was blood. The receptor was isolated from a woman younger than 30 with Graves' ophthalmopathy. The CDR3 bases are TGTGCCAGCAGCTGGACTAGCCTCTCCCTCACAGATACGCAGTATTTT. Residues: CASSWTSLSLTDTQYF.